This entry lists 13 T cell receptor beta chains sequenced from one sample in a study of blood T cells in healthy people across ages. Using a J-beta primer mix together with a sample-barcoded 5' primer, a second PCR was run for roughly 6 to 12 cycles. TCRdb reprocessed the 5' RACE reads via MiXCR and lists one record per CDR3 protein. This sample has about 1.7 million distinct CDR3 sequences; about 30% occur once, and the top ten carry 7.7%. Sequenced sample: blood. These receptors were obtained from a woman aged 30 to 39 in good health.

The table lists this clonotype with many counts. In DNA, the CDR3 is TGCGCCAGCAGCTTGAACTTAGGAGAGACCCAGTACTTC. Translation gives CASSLNLGETQYF. The chain combines TRBV5-1 with TRBJ2-5; no clear D. Trimming removed 1 base at V and 4 bases at J, with 8 bases between. The CDR3 is 13 amino acids. The germline V gene has CDR1 SGHRS and CDR2 YFSETQ.

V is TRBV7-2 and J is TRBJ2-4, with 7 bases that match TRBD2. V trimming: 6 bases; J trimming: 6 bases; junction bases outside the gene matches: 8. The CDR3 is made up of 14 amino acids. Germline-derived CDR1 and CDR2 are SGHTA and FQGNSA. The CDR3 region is CASRSGRGVNIQYF. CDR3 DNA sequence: TGTGCCAGCAGAAGTGGGAGGGGAGTAAACATTCAGTACTTC.

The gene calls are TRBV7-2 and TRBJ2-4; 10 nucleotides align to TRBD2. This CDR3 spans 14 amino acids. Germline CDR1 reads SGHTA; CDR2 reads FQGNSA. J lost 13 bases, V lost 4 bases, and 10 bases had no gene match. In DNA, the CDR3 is TGTGCCAGCAGCTCCCTAGCGGGAGCGGGTCGGCAGTACTTC. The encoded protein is CASSSLAGAGRQYF.

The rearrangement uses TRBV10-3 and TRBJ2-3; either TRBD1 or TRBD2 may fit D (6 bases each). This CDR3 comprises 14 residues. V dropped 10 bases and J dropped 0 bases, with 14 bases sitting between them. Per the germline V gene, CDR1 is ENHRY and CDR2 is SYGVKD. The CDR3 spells CATSGAGSTDTQYF. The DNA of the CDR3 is TGTGCCACGTCGGGGGCGGGGAGCACAGATACGCAGTATTTT.

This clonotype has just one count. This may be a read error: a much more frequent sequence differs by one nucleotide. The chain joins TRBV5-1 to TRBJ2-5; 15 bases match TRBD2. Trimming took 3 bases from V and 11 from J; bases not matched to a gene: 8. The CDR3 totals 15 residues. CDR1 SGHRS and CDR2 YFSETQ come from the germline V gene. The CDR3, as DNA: TGCGCCAGCAGCTCCGGGACTAGCGGGGGGAATGAGCAGTACTTC. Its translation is CASSSGTSGGNEQYF.

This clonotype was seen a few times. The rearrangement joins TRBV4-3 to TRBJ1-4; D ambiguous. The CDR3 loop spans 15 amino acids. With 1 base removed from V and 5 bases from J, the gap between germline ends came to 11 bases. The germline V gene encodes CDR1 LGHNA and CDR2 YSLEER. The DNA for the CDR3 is TGCGCCAGCAGCCAAGTCAAAGGAGGGAATGAAAAACTGTTTTTT. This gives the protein CASSQVKGGNEKLFF.

CDR3 protein: CASSYSIEGYGYGYTF. Here the CDR3 DNA reads TGTGCCAGCAGTTACTCGATCGAAGGATATGGCTATGGCTACACCTTC. The chain uses TRBV6-5 and TRBJ1-2; D gene unclear. The germline CDR1 and CDR2 sequences are MNHEY and SVGAGI. The CDR3 length is 16 residues. Trimming took off 0 bases at V and 4 bases at J, with 15 bases between the two ends.

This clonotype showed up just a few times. CDR3 in amino acids: CATSAPGGHEQYF. For the CDR3, the DNA is TGTGCCACCAGTGCCCCGGGGGGGCATGAGCAGTACTTC. J is TRBJ2-7 and V is TRBV24-1, with 8 bases matching TRBD2. The CDR3 is 13 residues long. Germline CDR1 is KGHDR and CDR2 is SFDVKD. Losses at the gene ends were 5 bases for V and 7 bases for J; bases not matched to a gene: 6.

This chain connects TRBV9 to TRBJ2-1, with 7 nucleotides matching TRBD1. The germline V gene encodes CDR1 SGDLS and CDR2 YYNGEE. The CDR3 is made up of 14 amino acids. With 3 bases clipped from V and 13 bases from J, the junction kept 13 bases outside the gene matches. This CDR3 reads CASSAIRQGGEQFF. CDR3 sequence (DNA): TGTGCCAGCAGCGCTATACGACAGGGCGGTGAACAGTTCTTC.

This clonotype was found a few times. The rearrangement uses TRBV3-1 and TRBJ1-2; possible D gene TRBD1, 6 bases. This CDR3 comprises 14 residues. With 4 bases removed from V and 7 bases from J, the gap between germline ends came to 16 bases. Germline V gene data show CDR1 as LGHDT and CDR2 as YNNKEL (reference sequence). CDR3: CASSPNRVRGGYTF. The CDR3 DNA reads TGTGCCAGCAGCCCTAACAGGGTACGGGGTGGCTACACCTTC.

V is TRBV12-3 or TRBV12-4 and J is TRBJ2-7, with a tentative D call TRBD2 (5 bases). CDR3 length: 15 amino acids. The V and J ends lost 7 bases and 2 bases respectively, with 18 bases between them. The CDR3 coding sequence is TGTGCCAGCATCTTCCCTGTCCAGCGGCCCTACGAGCAGTACTTC. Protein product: CASIFPVQRPYEQYF.

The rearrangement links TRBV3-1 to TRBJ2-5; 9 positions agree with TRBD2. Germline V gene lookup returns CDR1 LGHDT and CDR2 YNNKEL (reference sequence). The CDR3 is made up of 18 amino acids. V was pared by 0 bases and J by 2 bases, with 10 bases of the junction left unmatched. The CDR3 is CASSQDVTGLAGQETQYF. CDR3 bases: TGTGCCAGCAGCCAAGATGTCACCGGTCTAGCGGGGCAAGAGACCCAGTACTTC.

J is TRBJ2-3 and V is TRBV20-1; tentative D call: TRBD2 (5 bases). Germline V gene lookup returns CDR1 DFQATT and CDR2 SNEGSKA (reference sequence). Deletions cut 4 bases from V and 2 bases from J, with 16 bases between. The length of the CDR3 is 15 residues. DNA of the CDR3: TGCAGTGCTAAAATAGCCCGGACTCCCACAGATACGCAGTATTTT. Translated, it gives CSAKIARTPTDTQYF.